This T cell receptor beta chain was recorded in a study of T cell changes during pregnancy in multiple sclerosis. V gave up 2 bases and J gave up 9 bases, with 14 bases separating them. This CDR3 has 14 amino acids. Looked up from germline, CDR1 is SGHTA and CDR2 is FQGNSA. Repertoires were generated with immunoSEQ multiplex PCR, while TCRdb's copy carries only in-frame clones and drops some. The data contain approximately 52,000 clones, approximately 92% of them singletons. The chain carries TRBV7-2 and TRBJ2-1; perhaps TRBD2 as D (5 bases). The clonotype originates from a female donor with multiple sclerosis, enrolled in a pregnancy study. Sample: CD4+ T cells from peripheral blood mononuclear cells, taken after pregnancy. This CDR3 reads CASSLMAREGEQFF. Written as DNA, the CDR3 is TGTGCCAGCAGCTTAATGGCCCGCGAGGGTGAGCAGTTCTTC.